The 28 T cell receptor beta chains presented below share a single source sample, sequenced in a study of T cells in Graves' hyperthyroidism and ophthalmopathy. Amplified regions were TCR beta CDR3 sequences from RNA transcripts. The TCR CDR3 was amplified in a first-round RT-PCR using the HTBI primer set. One entry per CDR3 protein, called by TCRdb with MiXCR from the multiplex PCR reads. Of approximately 380,000 distinct CDR3 sequences listed, roughly 13% are singletons. Sequencing input: blood. These receptors were collected from a man aged 50-60 years with Graves' ophthalmopathy.

This clonotype was detected a few times. The rearrangement uses TRBV5-1 and TRBJ2-2; 7 bases map to TRBD2. The length of the CDR3 is 17 residues. Trimming removed 1 base from V and 0 bases from J; junction bases left unmatched: 6. Germline lookup yields CDR1 SGHRS and CDR2 YFSETQ. CDR3 region: CASSLLLAPANTGELFF. The CDR3 DNA is TGCGCCAGCAGCTTGCTACTAGCGCCCGCGAACACCGGGGAGCTGTTTTTT.

The chain couples TRBV6-9 to TRBJ2-4; 9 bases map to TRBD1. The junction had 7 bases not matched to a gene; V was cut back by 6 bases and J by 7 bases. CDR3 length: 14 residues. From germline, CDR1 is MNHGY and CDR2 SVAAGI. The CDR3 region has the DNA TGTGCCAGCAGATACCGGACAGGGGAGAACATTCAGTACTTC. Protein sequence: CASRYRTGENIQYF.

This clonotype was detected many times. This chain joins TRBV5-8 and TRBJ1-2; TRBD1 might be the D (5 bases). The V and J ends lost 1 base and 1 base respectively, with 11 bases between them. Germline loops: CDR1 SGHTS, CDR2 YDEGEE. The CDR3 sequence is 15 residues long. CDR3 region: CASSLRTGNNYGYTF. The CDR3 region has the DNA TGTGCCAGCAGCTTGAGAACAGGAAATAACTATGGCTACACCTTC.

CDR3 sequence: CASSSGQTTGEKLFF. The CDR3 DNA is TGTGCCAGCAGCTCGGGGCAAACGACGGGTGAAAAACTGTTTTTT. The chain uses TRBV5-4 and TRBJ1-4; perhaps TRBD1 as D (5 bases). The CDR3 length is 15 residues. CDR1 is SGHNT, CDR2 YYREEE, per germline (reference sequence). V lost 3 bases and J 7 bases, leaving 16 bases between the germline ends.

The CDR3 nucleotides read TGTGCCAGTAGTGCCGGACTAGCGGGAGTTTGGAACACAGATACGCAGTATTTT. Encoded protein: CASSAGLAGVWNTDTQYF. The V and J genes are TRBV19 and TRBJ2-3; TRBD2 matches 13 bases. V dropped 5 bases and J dropped 2; count of bases not matched to a gene: 10. This CDR3 spans 18 amino acids. Germline-derived CDR1 and CDR2 are LNHDA and SQIVND (reference sequence). The full variable domain, completed using reference TRBV19 and TRBJ2-3, is DGGITQSPKYLFRKEGQNVTLSCEQNLNHDAMYWYRQDPGQGLRLIYYSQIVNDFQKGDIAEGYSVSREKKESFPLTVTSAQKNPTAFYLCASSAGLAGVWNTDTQYFGPGTRLTVL.

V gene TRBV29-1 combines with J gene TRBJ1-5; D may be TRBD1 (5 bases). The CDR3 consists of 12 residues. The V gene lost 7 bases and the J gene lost 6 bases, with 13 bases spanning the gap. In germline, CDR1 is SQVTM, CDR2 ANQGSEA. The CDR3 nucleotides read TGCAGCGGGGGGGAGAGGGGTCAGCCCCAGCATTTT. This sequence encodes CSGGERGQPQHF.

Comment on this clonotype: Possible read error: a much larger clone is one base away. The CDR3 bases are TGTGCCAGCAGTGTAGCGTATGGGCAGTTCTTC. Translated: CASSVAYGQFF. This chain links TRBV2 with TRBJ2-1; D is possibly TRBD2 (5 bases). Germline-derived CDR1 and CDR2 are SNHLY and FYNNEI. The CDR3 length is 11 residues. The V and J ends lost 4 bases and 12 bases respectively, with 10 bases between them.

This clonotype was observed many times. The J gene is TRBJ1-2, the V gene TRBV2; D possibly corresponds to TRBD1 (6 bases). The germline gives CDR1 SNHLY, CDR2 FYNNEI. The CDR3 runs 16 residues. Trimming left V 6 bases short and J 1 base short, with 18 bases between. This chain's CDR3 is CASRVLGGHNNYGYTF. CDR3 in DNA: TGTGCCAGCAGGGTGTTAGGGGGACACAATAACTATGGCTACACCTTC.

V is TRBV9 and J is TRBJ2-3, with D tentatively TRBD1 or TRBD2 (5 bases each). The CDR3 extends over 17 amino acids. The germline CDR1 and CDR2 sequences are SGDLS and YYNGEE. Trimming shortened V by 0 bases and J by 6 bases, and 20 bases separated the two germline ends. CDR3 nucleotides: TGTGCCAGCAGCGTAGTAGCCAGGGACCGTATGCTTGATACGCAGTATTTT. This sequence encodes CASSVVARDRMLDTQYF.

The table lists this clonotype with many counts. V and J are TRBV11-2 and TRBJ2-5, with D possibly matching TRBD1 (6 bases). The CDR3 sequence is 13 residues long. Germline loops: CDR1 SGHAT, CDR2 FQNNGV. V dropped 5 bases and J dropped 0 bases, with 7 bases sitting between them. As DNA, the CDR3 is TGTGCCAGCAGCCGGGACAACCAAGAGACCCAGTACTTC. It codes for CASSRDNQETQYF.

V gene TRBV19 combines with J gene TRBJ1-1, with D possibly matching TRBD1 (6 bases). This CDR3 spans 13 amino acids. The V end was cut by 10 bases, the J end by 11 bases, with 23 bases between. In germline, CDR1 is LNHDA, CDR2 SQIVND (reference sequence). The CDR3 here is CATMDRSDISAFF. DNA of the CDR3: TGTGCCACTATGGACAGATCCGATATTTCTGCTTTCTTT.

The table lists this clonotype with many counts. The chain carries TRBV28 and TRBJ2-3; 7 positions match TRBD2. The V gene end was trimmed by 2 bases and the J gene end by 7 bases; junction bases not matched to a gene: 9. The V gene's germline CDR1 is MDHEN and CDR2 SYDVKM. The CDR3 runs 15 residues. The DNA for the CDR3 is TGTGCCAGCAGTTTAGAGCTAGCGGCTATGAATACGCAGTATTTT. This gives the protein CASSLELAAMNTQYF.

The chain employs TRBV10-3 and TRBJ2-3; 10 bases fit TRBD2. Germline CDR1 ENHRY, CDR2 SYGVKD. The J segment lost 2 bases and the V segment lost 6 bases, leaving 5 bases of the junction unmatched. CDR3 size: 15 residues. The CDR3 protein is CAIRSSGRDTDTQYF. The CDR3 nucleotides are TGTGCCATCAGATCCAGCGGGAGGGACACAGATACGCAGTATTTT.

This clonotype was picked up a small number of times. The chain links TRBV25-1 to TRBJ2-7; 7 bases align to TRBD2. The CDR3 covers 14 residues. J lost 5 bases, V lost 3 bases, and 7 bases had no gene match. Germline CDR1 reads MGHDK; CDR2 reads SYGVNS. The CDR3 is CASSDAGLFHEQYF. In DNA, the CDR3 is TGTGCCAGCAGTGACGCGGGACTATTCCACGAGCAGTACTTC.

This sequence joins TRBV9 and TRBJ2-5; 14 bases are a match to TRBD2. Looked up from germline, CDR1 is SGDLS and CDR2 is YYNGEE. The CDR3 is 15 residues long. V shed 2 bases and J 5 bases; nucleotides not matched to a gene: 2. The CDR3 sequence: CASSVGTSGSETQYF. The CDR3 region has the DNA TGTGCCAGCAGCGTCGGGACTAGCGGGAGTGAGACCCAGTACTTC.

About this clonotype itself: One base away lies a much larger clone, so this may be a sequencing read error. The rearrangement joins TRBV27 to TRBJ1-5, with unresolved D. V was shortened by 8 bases and J by 0 bases, with 14 bases between the two germline ends. The CDR3 contains 15 residues. Germline CDR1 and CDR2: MNHEY and SMNVEV (reference sequence). The CDR3 DNA is TGTGCCAGCCGACATGGGGTTTTTAGCAATCAGCCCCAGCATTTT. Its protein is CASRHGVFSNQPQHF.

This clonotype was seen more than once but under ten times. This chain uses TRBV19 with TRBJ1-2; 12 bases are shared with TRBD1. The V and J ends lost 9 bases and 5 bases, in that order; junction bases with no gene match: 7. Per germline, CDR1 LNHDA and CDR2 SQIVND (reference sequence). This CDR3 is 14 amino acids long. The CDR3 nucleotides read TGTGCCAGCCAGAGGGACAGGGGGCTGTATGGCTACACCTTC. Translating gives CASQRDRGLYGYTF.

This clonotype has a count of ten or more. V and J are TRBV5-1 and TRBJ1-1; 10 bases line up with TRBD1. Germline CDR1 is SGHRS and CDR2 is YFSETQ. V shed 3 bases, J shed 5 bases, and the junction held 4 bases outside the gene matches. The CDR3 covers 14 residues. The CDR3 loop is CASSSGQGRTEAFF. The CDR3 nucleotides are TGCGCCAGCAGCTCGGGACAGGGGAGGACTGAAGCTTTCTTT.

The rearrangement joins TRBV12-5 to TRBJ2-2; D is undetermined. This CDR3 is built from 14 residues. Trimming removed 2 bases from V and 4 bases from J, with 8 bases in between. Germline V gene lookup returns CDR1 LGHNT and CDR2 FRNRAP. The CDR3: CASGLKGPTGELFF. CDR3 coding DNA: TGTGCTAGTGGTTTGAAGGGTCCCACCGGGGAGCTGTTTTTT.

This clonotype has a count of ten or more. The chain recombines TRBV29-1 with TRBJ2-7; D is possibly TRBD2 (6 bases). This CDR3 has 13 residues. V lost 6 bases, J lost 2 bases, and 14 bases lay in between. Germline CDR1 and CDR2: SQVTM and ANQGSEA. This CDR3 is CSVRDRTTYEQYF. The CDR3 nucleotides read TGCAGCGTACGGGACCGGACTACCTACGAGCAGTACTTC.

The table lists this clonotype with many counts. V and J are TRBV12-3 or TRBV12-4 and TRBJ1-1; no reliable D call. Trimming left V 5 bases short and J 3 bases short, with 10 bases between. The CDR3 runs 13 residues. The CDR3 is CASSPITDTEAFF. The DNA for the CDR3 is TGTGCCAGCAGTCCCATCACTGACACTGAAGCTTTCTTT.

This clonotype showed up many times. The chain employs TRBV9 and TRBJ2-3; the D is unclear. From germline, CDR1 is SGDLS and CDR2 YYNGEE. The CDR3 contains 14 residues. V was trimmed by 1 base and J by 0 bases, leaving 6 bases between them. The CDR3 loop reads CASSVRSSTDTQYF. Written as DNA, the CDR3 is TGTGCCAGCAGCGTACGGTCTAGCACAGATACGCAGTATTTT.

The sample holds many counts of this clonotype. The chain recombines TRBV2 with TRBJ2-1; D is possibly TRBD1 or TRBD2 (5 bases each). The germline V gene encodes CDR1 SNHLY and CDR2 FYNNEI. V lost 4 bases to trimming and J lost 3 bases, with 13 bases between them. The length of the CDR3 is 15 residues. The CDR3 loop reads CASSAGQGYYNEQFF. For the CDR3, the DNA is TGTGCCAGCAGTGCGGGGCAGGGCTACTACAATGAGCAGTTCTTC. Complete variable domain (other parts from reference TRBV2 and TRBJ2-1): EPEVTQTPSHQVTQMGQEVILRCVPISNHLYFYWYRQILGQKVEFLVSFYNNEISEKSEIFDDQFSVERPDGSNFTLKIRSTKLEDSAMYFCASSAGQGYYNEQFFGPGTRLTVL.

This sequence joins TRBV20-1 and TRBJ2-1; D remains ambiguous. Germline CDR1 DFQATT, CDR2 SNEGSKA (reference sequence). This CDR3 spans 12 amino acids. V lost 4 bases to trimming and J lost 13 bases, with 17 bases between them. DNA of the CDR3: TGCAGTGCTACCACGGACGCAGTACGTCAGTTCTTC. Protein: CSATTDAVRQFF.

There are many counts of this clonotype. The chain has TRBV28 and TRBJ1-2; tentative D call: TRBD1 (5 bases). This CDR3 is built from 15 residues. Germline CDR1 MDHEN, CDR2 SYDVKM. Trimming shortened V by 7 bases and J by 5 bases, and 20 bases separated the two germline ends. The CDR3 sequence: CASTIGVGDLYGYTF. The CDR3 DNA reads as TGTGCCAGCACCATAGGGGTGGGGGATCTATATGGCTACACCTTC.

The genes are TRBV29-1 and TRBJ2-1; no definite D call. CDR3 size: 15 residues. In germline, CDR1 is SQVTM, CDR2 ANQGSEA. V lost 5 bases and J lost 4, with 18 bases in between. CDR3 DNA: TGCAGCGTTTATAGTGTAAGGACGGATTACAATGAGCAGTTCTTC. Its protein is CSVYSVRTDYNEQFF.

This clonotype showed up many times. The V and J genes are TRBV20-1 and TRBJ1-1, with unresolved D. Between the trimmed V and J ends, which lost 0 bases and 3 bases, there was a span of 14 bases. This CDR3 spans 15 amino acids. Germline lookup yields CDR1 DFQATT and CDR2 SNEGSKA (reference sequence). The CDR3 sequence is CSARDDPPRDTEAFF. In nucleotides, the CDR3 is TGCAGTGCTAGAGATGATCCCCCCCGGGACACTGAAGCTTTCTTT.

This clonotype was seen ten or more times. The chain combines TRBV2 with TRBJ2-7, with D perhaps TRBD2 (5 bases). The CDR3 consists of 14 residues. Trimming took off 6 bases at V and 2 bases at J, with 14 bases between the two ends. CDR1 and CDR2 (germline): SNHLY, FYNNEI. CDR3 DNA sequence: TGTGCCAGCAGATCGACCGAGGGCGCCTACGAGCAGTACTTC. The encoded protein is CASRSTEGAYEQYF. Based on the CDR3 plus reference TRBV2 and TRBJ2-7, the full variable domain is EPEVTQTPSHQVTQMGQEVILRCVPISNHLYFYWYRQILGQKVEFLVSFYNNEISEKSEIFDDQFSVERPDGSNFTLKIRSTKLEDSAMYFCASRSTEGAYEQYFGPGTRLTVT.